The present T cell receptor (beta chain) was sequenced within a study of technical replicates of blood from several donors. Produced via immunoSEQ multiplex PCR; TCRdb's table is partial and in-frame only. The table lists roughly 100,000 clones, roughly 96% of them singletons. The CDR3 is 13 amino acids. CDR1 is MNHEY and CDR2 is SMNVEV in the germline V gene (reference sequence). Germline trimming cut 4 bases from V and 7 bases from J; bases unmatched to any gene: 5. The chain is built from TRBV27 and TRBJ2-7, with 9 positions matching TRBD1. This clonotype was sampled from a human donor in good health. The sequencing sample was made of T cells isolated from PBMCs. CDR3 loop: CASSWGTGTEQYF. Written as DNA, the CDR3 is TGTGCCAGCAGTTGGGGGACAGGGACGGAGCAGTACTTC.